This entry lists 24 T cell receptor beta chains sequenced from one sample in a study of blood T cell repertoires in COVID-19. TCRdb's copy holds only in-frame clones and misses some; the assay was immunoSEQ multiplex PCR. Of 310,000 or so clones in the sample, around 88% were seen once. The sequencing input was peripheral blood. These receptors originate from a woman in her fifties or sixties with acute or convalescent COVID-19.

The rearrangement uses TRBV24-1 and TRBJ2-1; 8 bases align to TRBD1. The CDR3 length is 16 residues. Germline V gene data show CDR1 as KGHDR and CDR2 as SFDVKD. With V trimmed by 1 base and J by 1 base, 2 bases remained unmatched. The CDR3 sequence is CATSDFGTGSYNEQFF. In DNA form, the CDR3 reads TGTGCCACCAGTGATTTTGGGACAGGATCCTACAATGAGCAGTTCTTC.

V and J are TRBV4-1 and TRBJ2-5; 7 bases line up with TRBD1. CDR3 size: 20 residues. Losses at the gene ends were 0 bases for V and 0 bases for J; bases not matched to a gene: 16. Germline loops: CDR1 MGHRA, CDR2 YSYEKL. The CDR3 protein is CASSQDRGTAARKYQETQYF. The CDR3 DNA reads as TGCGCCAGCAGCCAAGATCGTGGGACAGCCGCACGGAAGTACCAAGAGACCCAGTACTTC.

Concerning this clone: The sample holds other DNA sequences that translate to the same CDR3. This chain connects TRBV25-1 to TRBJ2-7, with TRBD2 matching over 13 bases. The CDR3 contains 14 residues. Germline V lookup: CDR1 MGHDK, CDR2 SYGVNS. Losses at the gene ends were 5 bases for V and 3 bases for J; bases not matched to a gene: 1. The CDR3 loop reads CASSRTSGSYEQYF. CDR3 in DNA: TGTGCCAGCAGTCGGACTAGCGGGAGCTACGAGCAGTACTTC.

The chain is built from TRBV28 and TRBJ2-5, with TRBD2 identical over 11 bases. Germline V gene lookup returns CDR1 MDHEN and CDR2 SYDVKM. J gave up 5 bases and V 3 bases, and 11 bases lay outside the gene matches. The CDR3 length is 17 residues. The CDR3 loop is CASSLGSSGRAGETQYF. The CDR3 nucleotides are TGTGCCAGCAGTTTGGGGAGTAGCGGGAGGGCCGGGGAGACCCAGTACTTC. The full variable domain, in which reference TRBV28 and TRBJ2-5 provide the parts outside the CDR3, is DVKVTQSSRYLVKRTGEKVFLECVQDMDHENMFWYRQDPGLGLRLIYFSYDVKMKEKGDIPEGYSVSREKKERFSLILESASTNQTSMYLCASSLGSSGRAGETQYFGPGTRLLVL.

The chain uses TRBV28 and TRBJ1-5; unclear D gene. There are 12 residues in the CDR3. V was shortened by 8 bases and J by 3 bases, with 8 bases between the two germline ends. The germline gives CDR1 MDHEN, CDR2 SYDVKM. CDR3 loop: CASVEDNQPQHF. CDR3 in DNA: TGTGCCAGCGTGGAGGACAATCAGCCCCAGCATTTT.

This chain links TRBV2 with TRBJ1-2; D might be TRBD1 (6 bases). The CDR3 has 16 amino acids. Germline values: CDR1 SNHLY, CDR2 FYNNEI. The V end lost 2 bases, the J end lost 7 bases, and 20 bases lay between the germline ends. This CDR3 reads CASSEWEGEQGLGYTF. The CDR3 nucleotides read TGTGCCAGCAGTGAATGGGAGGGGGAACAGGGACTTGGCTACACCTTC.

The CDR3 region is CASSRTETLMNTEAFF. In nucleotides, the CDR3 is TGTGCCAGCAGCCGCACAGAAACCCTAATGAACACTGAAGCTTTCTTT. V gene TRBV7-8 combines with J gene TRBJ1-1; D is ambiguous. The CDR3 spans 16 residues. V was shortened by 5 bases and J by 0 bases, with 16 bases between the two germline ends. CDR1 SGHVS and CDR2 FQNEAQ come from the germline V gene. Full variable domain (outside the CDR3, taken from reference TRBV7-8 and TRBJ1-1): GAGVSQSPRYKVAKRGQDVALRCDPISGHVSLFWYQQALGQGPEFLTYFQNEAQLDKSGLPSDRFFAERPEGSVSTLKIQRTQQEDSAVYLCASSRTETLMNTEAFFGQGTRLTVV.

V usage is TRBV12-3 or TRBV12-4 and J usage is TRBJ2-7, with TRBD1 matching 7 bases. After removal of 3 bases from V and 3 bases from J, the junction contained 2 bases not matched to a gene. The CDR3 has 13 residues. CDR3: CASSFDRDYEQYF. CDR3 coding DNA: TGTGCCAGCAGTTTTGACAGGGACTACGAGCAGTACTTC.

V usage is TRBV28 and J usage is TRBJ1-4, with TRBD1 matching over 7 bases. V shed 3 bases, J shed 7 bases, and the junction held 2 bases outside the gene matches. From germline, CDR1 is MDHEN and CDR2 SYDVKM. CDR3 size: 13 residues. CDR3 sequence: CASSFGTAEKLFF. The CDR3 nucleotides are TGTGCCAGCAGTTTCGGGACAGCTGAAAAACTGTTTTTT.

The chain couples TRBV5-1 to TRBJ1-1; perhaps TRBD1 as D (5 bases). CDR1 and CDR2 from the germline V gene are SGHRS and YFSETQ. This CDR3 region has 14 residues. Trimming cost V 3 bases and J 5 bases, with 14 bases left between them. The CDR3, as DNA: TGCGCCAGCAGCTCGAAAGCAGGGAGGACTGAAGCTTTCTTT. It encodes CASSSKAGRTEAFF.

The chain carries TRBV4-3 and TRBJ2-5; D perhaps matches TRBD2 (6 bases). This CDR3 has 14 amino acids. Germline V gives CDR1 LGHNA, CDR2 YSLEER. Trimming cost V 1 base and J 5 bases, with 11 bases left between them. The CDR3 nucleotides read TGCGCCAGCAGCCAAGCGCTAGCGAGGGAGACCCAGTACTTC. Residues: CASSQALARETQYF.

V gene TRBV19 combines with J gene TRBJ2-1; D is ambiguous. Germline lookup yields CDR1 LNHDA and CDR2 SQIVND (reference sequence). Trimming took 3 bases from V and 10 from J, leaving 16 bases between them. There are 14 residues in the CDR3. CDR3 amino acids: CASSMSRQSWEQFF. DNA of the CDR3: TGTGCCAGTAGTATGTCCAGGCAGTCCTGGGAGCAGTTCTTC.

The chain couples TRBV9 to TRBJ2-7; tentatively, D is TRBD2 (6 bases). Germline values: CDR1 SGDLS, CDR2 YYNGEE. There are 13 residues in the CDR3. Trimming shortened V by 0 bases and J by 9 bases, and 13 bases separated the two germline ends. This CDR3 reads CASSVATGDGQYF. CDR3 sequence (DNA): TGTGCCAGCAGCGTAGCCACGGGAGATGGGCAGTACTTC.

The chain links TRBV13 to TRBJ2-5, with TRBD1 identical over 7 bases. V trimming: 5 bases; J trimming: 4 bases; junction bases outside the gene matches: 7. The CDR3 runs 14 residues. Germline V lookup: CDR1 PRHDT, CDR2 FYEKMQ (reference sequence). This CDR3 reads CASSLDRAAETQYF. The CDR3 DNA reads TGTGCCAGCAGCCTCGACAGGGCGGCAGAGACCCAGTACTTC.

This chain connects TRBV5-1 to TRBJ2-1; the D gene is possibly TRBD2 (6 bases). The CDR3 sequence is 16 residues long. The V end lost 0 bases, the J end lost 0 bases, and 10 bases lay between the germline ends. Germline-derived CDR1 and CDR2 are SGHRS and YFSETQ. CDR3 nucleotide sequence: TGCGCCAGCAGCTTGGGAGCGGGTAGCTCCTACAATGAGCAGTTCTTC. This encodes CASSLGAGSSYNEQFF.

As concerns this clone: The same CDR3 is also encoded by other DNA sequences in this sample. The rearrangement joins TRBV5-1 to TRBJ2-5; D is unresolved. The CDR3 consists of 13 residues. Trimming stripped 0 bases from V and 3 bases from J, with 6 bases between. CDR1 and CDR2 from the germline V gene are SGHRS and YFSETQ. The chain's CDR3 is CASSLGLKETQYF. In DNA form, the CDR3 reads TGCGCCAGCAGCTTGGGCCTAAAAGAGACCCAGTACTTC.

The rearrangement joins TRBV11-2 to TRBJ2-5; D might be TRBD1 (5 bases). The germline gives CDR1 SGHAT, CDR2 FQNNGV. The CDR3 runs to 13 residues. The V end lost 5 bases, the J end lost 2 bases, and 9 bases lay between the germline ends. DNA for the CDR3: TGTGCCAGCAGCCGAGACAGACAAGAGACCCAGTACTTC. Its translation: CASSRDRQETQYF.

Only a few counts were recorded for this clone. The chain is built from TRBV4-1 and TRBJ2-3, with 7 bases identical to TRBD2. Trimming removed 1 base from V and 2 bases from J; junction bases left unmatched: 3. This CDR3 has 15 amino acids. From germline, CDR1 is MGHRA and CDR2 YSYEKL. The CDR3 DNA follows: TGCGCCAGCAGCCAAGTTAGCGGGCCCACAGATACGCAGTATTTT. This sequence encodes CASSQVSGPTDTQYF.

CDR3 DNA sequence: TGTGCCAGCAGTTTTAGGCAGGATAGCTCCTACGAGCAGTACTTC. As protein: CASSFRQDSSYEQYF. This sequence joins TRBV28 and TRBJ2-7; D uncertain. This CDR3 contains 15 residues. Germline V CDR1 and CDR2: MDHEN, SYDVKM. Trimming shortened V by 3 bases and J by 0 bases, and 12 bases separated the two germline ends.

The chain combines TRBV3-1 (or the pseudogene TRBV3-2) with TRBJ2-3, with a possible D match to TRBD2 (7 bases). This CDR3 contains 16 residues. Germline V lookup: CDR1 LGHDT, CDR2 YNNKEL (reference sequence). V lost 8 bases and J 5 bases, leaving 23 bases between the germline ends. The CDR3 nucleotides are TGTGCCAGCTCTCCTGAAATCGGACTAGGGGGAGATACGCAGTATTTT. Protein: CASSPEIGLGGDTQYF.

DNA for the CDR3: TGTGCCAGCAGCGTAGAGGGGGGACAGGGAACCGAAAAACTGTTTTTT. It specifies CASSVEGGQGTEKLFF. The chain uses TRBV9 and TRBJ1-4; 9 bases fit TRBD1. Germline CDR1 reads SGDLS; CDR2 reads YYNGEE. The CDR3 is 16 residues long. The trim removed 0 bases at V and 8 bases at J, leaving 8 bases unmatched.

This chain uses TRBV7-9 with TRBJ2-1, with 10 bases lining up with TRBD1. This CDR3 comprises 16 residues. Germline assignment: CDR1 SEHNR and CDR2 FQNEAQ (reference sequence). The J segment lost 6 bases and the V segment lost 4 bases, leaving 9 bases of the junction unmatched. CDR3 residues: CASSWLLGTGANEQFF. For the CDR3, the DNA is TGTGCCAGCAGCTGGTTACTCGGGACAGGGGCCAATGAGCAGTTCTTC.

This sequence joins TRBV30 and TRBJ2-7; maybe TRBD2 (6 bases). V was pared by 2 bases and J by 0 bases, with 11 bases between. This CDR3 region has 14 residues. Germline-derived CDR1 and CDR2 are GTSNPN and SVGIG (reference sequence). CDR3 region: CAWSLGGSSYEQYF. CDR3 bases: TGTGCCTGGAGTTTGGGGGGATCCTCCTACGAGCAGTACTTC.

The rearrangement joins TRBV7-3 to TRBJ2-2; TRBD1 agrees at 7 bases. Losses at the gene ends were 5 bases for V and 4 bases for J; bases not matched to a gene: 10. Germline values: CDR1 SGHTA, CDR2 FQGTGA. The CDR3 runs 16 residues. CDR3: CASSLDRVFTTGELFF. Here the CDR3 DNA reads TGTGCCAGCAGCCTCGACAGGGTATTTACCACCGGGGAGCTGTTTTTT.